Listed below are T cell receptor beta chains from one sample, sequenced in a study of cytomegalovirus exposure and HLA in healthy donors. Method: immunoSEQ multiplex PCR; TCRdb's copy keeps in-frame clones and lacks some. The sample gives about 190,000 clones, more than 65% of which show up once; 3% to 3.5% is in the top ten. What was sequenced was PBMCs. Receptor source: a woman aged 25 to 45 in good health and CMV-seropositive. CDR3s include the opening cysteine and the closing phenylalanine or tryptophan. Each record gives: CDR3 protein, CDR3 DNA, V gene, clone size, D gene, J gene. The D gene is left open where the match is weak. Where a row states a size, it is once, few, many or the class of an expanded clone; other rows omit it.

CDR3: CASSEDSGPFYEQYF
DNA: TGTGCCAGCAGTGAAGACTCGGGTCCCTTCTACGAGCAGTACTTC
V: TRBV2
size: NA
D: NA
J: TRBJ2-7

CDR3: CASKLAGALGYEQYF
DNA: TGTGCCAGCAAACTAGCGGGAGCCCTCGGGTACGAGCAGTACTTC
V: TRBV6-5
size: once
D: TRBD2
J: TRBJ2-7

CDR3: CASSPAGGGVNEQFF
DNA: TGTGCCAGCAGTCCAGCGGGAGGAGGTGTCAATGAGCAGTTCTTC
V: TRBV28
size: NA
D: TRBD2
J: TRBJ2-1

CDR3: CASSLATGVDGYTF
DNA: TGTGCCAGCAGCTTAGCGACAGGGGTGGATGGCTACACCTTC
V: TRBV7-9
size: NA
D: TRBD1
J: TRBJ1-2

CDR3: CASTMGSVSQPQHF
DNA: TGTGCCAGTACTATGGGTAGCGTGAGTCAGCCCCAGCATTTT
V: TRBV19
size: NA
D: NA
J: TRBJ1-5

CDR3: CASGGGTIYNEQFF
DNA: TGTGCCAGCGGGGGGGGGACTATCTACAATGAGCAGTTCTTC
V: TRBV6-1
size: NA
D: TRBD2
J: TRBJ2-1

CDR3: CASSVGDSPLHF
DNA: TGTGCCAGCAGCGTAGGAGATTCACCCCTCCACTTT
V: TRBV9
size: NA
D: NA
J: TRBJ1-6

CDR3: CASSLEPTETYEQYF
DNA: TGTGCCAGCAGTTTGGAGCCGACAGAGACCTACGAGCAGTACTTC
V: TRBV28
size: NA
D: NA
J: TRBJ2-7

CDR3: CASSLLADTQYF
DNA: TGTGCCAGCAGTTTACTAGCGGATACGCAGTATTTT
V: TRBV7-9
size: NA
D: TRBD2
J: TRBJ2-3

CDR3: CASSEQGAQPQHF
DNA: TGTGCCAGCAGTGAACAGGGGGCTCAGCCCCAGCATTTT
V: TRBV5-4
size: NA
D: TRBD1
J: TRBJ1-5

CDR3: CASSPLPLLDGTYEQYF
DNA: TGCGCCAGCAGCCCCCTACCTTTACTAGACGGAACCTACGAGCAGTACTTC
V: TRBV5-1
size: few
D: NA
J: TRBJ2-7

CDR3: CASRTTGGGTEAFF
DNA: TGTGCCAGCAGGACGACAGGGGGTGGAACTGAAGCTTTCTTT
V: TRBV6-5
size: NA
D: TRBD1
J: TRBJ1-1

CDR3: CASSFWEAGGNEQFF
DNA: TGTGCCAGCAGCTTTTGGGAGGCGGGAGGCAATGAGCAGTTCTTC
V: TRBV7-9
size: few
D: TRBD2
J: TRBJ2-1

CDR3: CASSPGQGTYEQYF
DNA: TGTGCCAGCTCACCGGGACAGGGGACCTACGAGCAGTACTTC
V: TRBV18
size: few
D: TRBD1
J: TRBJ2-7

CDR3: CASSVRGAYGYTF
DNA: TGCGCCAGCAGCGTCAGGGGGGCTTATGGCTACACCTTC
V: TRBV5-1
size: NA
D: TRBD1
J: TRBJ1-2

CDR3: CASSPLGQGAQKGGETQYF
DNA: TGTGCCAGCTCACCCCTGGGACAGGGGGCGCAAAAAGGTGGAGAGACCCAGTACTTC
V: TRBV18
size: NA
D: TRBD1
J: TRBJ2-5

CDR3: CASSEGTSGRKGTGELFF
DNA: TGTGCCAGCAGTGAAGGGACTAGCGGGAGGAAGGGTACCGGGGAGCTGTTTTTT
V: TRBV2
size: NA
D: TRBD2
J: TRBJ2-2

CDR3: CASSQGREATGELFF
DNA: TGTGCCAGCAGTCAGGGCAGGGAGGCCACCGGGGAGCTGTTTTTT
V: TRBV25-1
size: NA
D: NA
J: TRBJ2-2

CDR3: CASSLPGTSSNEQFF
DNA: TGTGCCAGCAGCCTCCCCGGGACTAGTTCTAACGAGCAGTTCTTC
V: TRBV7-9
size: NA
D: TRBD2
J: TRBJ2-1

CDR3: CASSRRQGTNGELFF
DNA: TGTGCCAGCAGCCGCCGACAGGGTACAAACGGGGAGCTGTTTTTT
V: TRBV7-9
size: NA
D: TRBD1
J: TRBJ2-2

CDR3: CASSPGTSGTGELFF
DNA: TGTGCCAGCAGCCCCGGGACTAGCGGCACCGGGGAGCTGTTTTTT
V: TRBV7-2
size: NA
D: TRBD2
J: TRBJ2-2

CDR3: CASSIRAGGGGQPQHF
DNA: TGTGCCAGTAGTATTCGGGCAGGGGGCGGGGGTCAGCCCCAGCATTTT
V: TRBV19
size: NA
D: TRBD1
J: TRBJ1-5

CDR3: CASSQDRSGGNSPLHF
DNA: TGCGCCAGCAGCCAAGATCGAAGCGGGGGTAATTCACCCCTCCACTTT
V: TRBV4-1
size: NA
D: NA
J: TRBJ1-6

CDR3: CASRGTGGLAGGREQYF
DNA: TGTGCCAGCAGGGGGACGGGAGGACTAGCGGGAGGACGCGAGCAGTACTTC
V: TRBV2
size: NA
D: TRBD2
J: TRBJ2-7

CDR3: CASSETSGDYNEQFF
DNA: TGTGCCAGCAGTGAAACTAGCGGAGACTACAATGAGCAGTTCTTC
V: TRBV6-4
size: NA
D: TRBD2
J: TRBJ2-1

CDR3: CASSLSARAFF
DNA: TGTGCCAGCAGTTTATCGGCCAGGGCTTTCTTT
V: TRBV28
size: NA
D: NA
J: TRBJ1-1